The TCR beta chain described here comes from a study of blood T cell repertoires in COVID-19. Profiling relied on immunoSEQ multiplex PCR, and the TCRdb table lists in-frame clones only, not all of them. The table records 190,000 or so clones, about 87% of them present only once. Clinical histories supplied by participants themselves formed the basis of cohort assignment. Germline lookup yields CDR1 MNHEY and CDR2 SVGEGT. CDR3 length equals 11 residues. V lost 5 bases and J lost 8, with 9 bases in between. The chain links TRBV6-2 or TRBV6-3 to TRBJ1-1; a possible D gene is TRBD1 (6 bases). Sequencing used PBMCs or T cells enriched from blood (not recorded which). This TCR was recovered from a man aged 18 to 29 with acute COVID-19. In DNA form, the CDR3 reads TGTGCCAGCAGTCACGGGACAGAAGCTTTCTTT. Residues: CASSHGTEAFF.